These 18 T cell receptor beta chains were all obtained from the same sample, sequenced in a study of blood T cells in healthy people across ages. The second PCR ran 7 to 11 cycles with a sample-barcoded 5' primer and J-beta primers. TCRdb re-called the 5' RACE reads through MiXCR, storing one row per CDR3 protein. The sample records some 1.7 million distinct CDR3 sequences, approximately 28% being singletons. The sample comprised blood. The origin of the receptors is a woman in her twenties or thirties in good health.

The chain recombines TRBV4-1 with TRBJ2-4; D is uncertain. TRBJ2-7 matches the DNA end more closely, so the J call is doubtful. The germline V gene has CDR1 MGHRA and CDR2 YSYEKL. The CDR3 spans 14 residues. The CDR3 reads CASSQESRVYEQYF. The CDR3 DNA reads as TGCGCCAGCAGCCAAGAGTCACGGGTCTACGAGCAGTACTTC.

Ten or more counts support this clonotype. This chain uses TRBV29-1 with TRBJ1-2; D perhaps matches TRBD1 (5 bases). Trimming took 5 bases from V and 6 from J, leaving 19 bases between them. The CDR3 sequence is 14 residues long. From germline, CDR1 is SQVTM and CDR2 ANQGSEA. Here the CDR3 reads CSVLGRMYGNGYTF. Here the CDR3 DNA reads TGCAGCGTTCTGGGACGCATGTATGGGAATGGCTACACCTTC. Using reference TRBV29-1 and TRBJ1-2 for the parts outside the CDR3, the full variable domain is SAVISQKPSRDICQRGTSLTIQCQVDSQVTMMFWYRQQPGQSLTLIATANQGSEATYESGFVIDKFPISRPNLTFSTLTVSNMSPEDSSIYLCSVLGRMYGNGYTFGSGTRLTVV.

V usage is TRBV2 and J usage is TRBJ2-5; D is unresolved. Looked up from germline, CDR1 is SNHLY and CDR2 is FYNNEI. The CDR3 is made up of 13 amino acids. The V gene lost 2 bases and the J gene lost 5 bases, with 9 bases spanning the gap. The DNA for the CDR3 is TGTGCCAGCAGTGAATCGGCCTGTGAGACCCAGTACTTC. Protein: CASSESACETQYF.

This clonotype was picked up a small number of times. The gene calls are TRBV10-2 and TRBJ2-7; D possibly corresponds to TRBD2 (5 bases). The CDR3 contains 14 residues. Germline CDR1 reads WSHSY; CDR2 reads SAAADI. Trimming stripped 4 bases from V and 3 bases from J, with 13 bases between. This CDR3 reads CASSVGPEGYEQYF. The CDR3 nucleotides are TGCGCCAGCAGTGTCGGCCCCGAGGGCTACGAGCAGTACTTC.

This clonotype showed up just a few times. J is TRBJ1-5 and V is TRBV3-1; D is undetermined. V was pared by 8 bases and J by 3 bases, with 17 bases between. The CDR3 runs 15 residues. The germline gives CDR1 LGHDT, CDR2 YNNKEL (reference sequence). The CDR3 region has the DNA TGTGCCAGCGGATCCCGCGCTGAAGCCAATCAGCCCCAGCATTTT. Translated: CASGSRAEANQPQHF.

This clonotype was observed at least ten times. The chain combines TRBV6-6 with TRBJ2-5; D not resolved. Germline lookup yields CDR1 MNHNY and CDR2 SVGAGI (reference sequence). The V and J ends lost 2 bases and 7 bases respectively, with 8 bases between them. This CDR3 comprises 12 residues. CDR3 coding DNA: TGTGCCAGCAGTTACCGGCCGGGGACCCAGTACTTC. Amino acid sequence: CASSYRPGTQYF.

V usage is TRBV20-1 and J usage is TRBJ2-1; 9 positions match TRBD2. Germline V gene lookup returns CDR1 DFQATT and CDR2 SNEGSKA (reference sequence). The V segment lost 6 bases and the J segment 4 bases; nucleotides outside the gene matches: 13. CDR3 length: 16 residues. The DNA for the CDR3 is TGCAGTGCCACCCCCTTAGGACTAGCGCCTTACAATGAGCAGTTCTTC. It translates to CSATPLGLAPYNEQFF.

The chain has TRBV5-5 and TRBJ2-5, with D maybe TRBD1 (5 bases). Near its end, the DNA agrees better with TRBJ2-1, so the J call may be wrong. The CDR3 length is 14 residues. Per the germline V gene, CDR1 is SGHKS and CDR2 is YYEKEE (reference sequence). This CDR3 reads CASSVDILEETQFF. The DNA of the CDR3 is TGTGCCAGCAGCGTGGACATCCTGGAAGAGACCCAGTTCTTC.

This chain connects TRBV7-2 to TRBJ1-2, with D tentatively TRBD1 (6 bases). The germline CDR1 and CDR2 sequences are SGHTA and FQGNSA. Trimming shortened V by 8 bases and J by 4 bases, and 20 bases separated the two germline ends. The CDR3 is 15 residues long. CDR3 protein: CASSQAGVPSYGYTF. DNA for the CDR3: TGTGCCAGCTCCCAAGCAGGGGTACCATCCTATGGCTACACCTTC. Full variable domain (missing parts from reference TRBV7-2 and TRBJ1-2): GAGVSQSPSNKVTEKGKDVELRCDPISGHTALYWYRQSLGQGLEFLIYFQGNSAPDKSGLPSDRFSAERTGGSVSTLTIQRTQQEDSAVYLCASSQAGVPSYGYTFGSGTRLTVV.

The sample holds many counts of this clonotype. The V and J genes are TRBV24-1 and TRBJ2-1, with a tentative D call TRBD2 (6 bases). Trimming left V 5 bases short and J 10 bases short, with 14 bases between. The germline V gene has CDR1 KGHDR and CDR2 SFDVKD. This CDR3 contains 13 residues. For the CDR3, the DNA is TGTGCCACCAGTGTGAAGCGGGTATGGGAGCAGTTCTTC. Translating gives CATSVKRVWEQFF.

As concerns this clonotype: Just one base apart from a much larger clone, this may be a read error. The chain recombines TRBV7-2 with TRBJ2-5; no clear D. The DNA end is more similar to TRBJ2-7, so the J call may be wrong. The length of the CDR3 is 14 residues. Per the germline V gene, CDR1 is SGHTA and CDR2 is FQGNSA. The CDR3 loop is CASSLTRLGYEQYF. The CDR3 DNA sequence: TGTGCCAGCAGCTTGACAAGGTTGGGGTACGAGCAGTACTTC.

The genes are TRBV20-1 and TRBJ2-1; TRBD2 agrees at 10 bases. The J segment lost 8 bases and the V segment lost 6 bases, leaving 13 bases of the junction unmatched. The CDR3 has 15 residues. Germline CDR1 reads DFQATT; CDR2 reads SNEGSKA (reference sequence). The CDR3 region is CSAQSTSGAVDEQFF. CDR3 nucleotide sequence: TGCAGTGCCCAGTCCACTAGCGGGGCTGTGGATGAGCAGTTCTTC.

V is TRBV5-1 and J is TRBJ2-2, with D uncertain. CDR1 and CDR2 (germline): SGHRS, YFSETQ. The CDR3 has 14 amino acids. Trimming took 0 bases from V and 5 from J, leaving 8 bases between them. The CDR3 loop reads CASSLVTETGELFF. CDR3 in DNA: TGCGCCAGCAGCTTGGTAACGGAGACCGGGGAGCTGTTTTTT. The variable domain in full, with the rest retrieved from reference TRBV5-1 and TRBJ2-2, is KAGVTQTPRYLIKTRGQQVTLSCSPISGHRSVSWYQQTPGQGLQFLFEYFSETQRNKGNFPGRFSGRQFSNSRSEMNVSTLELGDSALYLCASSLVTETGELFFGEGSRLTVL.

This clonotype was seen a handful of times. The chain joins TRBV4-1 to TRBJ2-5; 10 nucleotides agree with TRBD1. The V segment lost 5 bases and the J segment 3 bases; nucleotides outside the gene matches: 9. This CDR3 has 16 residues. Germline lookup yields CDR1 MGHRA and CDR2 YSYEKL. The CDR3 nucleotides read TGCGCCAGCAGCAGGAGGACAGGGGGAGGAGAAGAGACCCAGTACTTC. As protein: CASSRRTGGGEETQYF.

The DNA of the CDR3 is TGCAGTGCTATCCTCCCCCTAGCCGCAGATACGCAGTATTTT. Its translation is CSAILPLAADTQYF. The rearrangement links TRBV20-1 to TRBJ2-3, with D tentatively TRBD2 (5 bases). CDR3 length: 14 residues. Germline CDR1 reads DFQATT; CDR2 reads SNEGSKA (reference sequence). Trimming took off 4 bases at V and 4 bases at J, with 15 bases between the two ends.

This clonotype was counted many times. This chain links TRBV5-5 with TRBJ2-7, with D unclear. Germline V gene lookup returns CDR1 SGHKS and CDR2 YYEKEE (reference sequence). The CDR3 loop spans 15 amino acids. Trimming removed 4 bases at V and 4 bases at J, with 18 bases between. For the CDR3, the DNA is TGTGCCAGCAGCCTGGCGGTGGTAAACGTTTACGAGCAGTACTTC. Translated: CASSLAVVNVYEQYF.

The chain combines TRBV28 with TRBJ2-7; 7 nucleotides align to TRBD2. CDR3 length: 15 residues. The germline V gene encodes CDR1 MDHEN and CDR2 SYDVKM. The J segment lost 0 bases and the V segment lost 6 bases, leaving 8 bases of the junction unmatched. CDR3 in amino acids: CASSPHAGVSYEQYF. The CDR3 coding sequence is TGTGCCAGCAGCCCACACGCGGGGGTCTCCTACGAGCAGTACTTC.

The CDR3 nucleotides are TGTGCCGGCATTGGGGTAGCGGGAGCTGAGCAGTACTTC. Translated: CAGIGVAGAEQYF. This rearrangement joins TRBV6-5 to TRBJ2-4; TRBD2 agrees at 9 bases. This CDR3 spans 13 amino acids. Trimming took 11 bases from V and 13 from J; bases not matched to a gene: 15. The V gene's germline CDR1 is MNHEY and CDR2 SVGAGI.